This T cell receptor beta chain was sequenced for a study of OX40 agonist ivuxolimab in advanced cancers. CDR3 length: 12 amino acids. CDR1 MNHEY and CDR2 SVGAGI come from the germline V gene. Trimming cost V 10 bases and J 2 bases, with 11 bases left between them. Autoimmune disease history or systemic immunosuppression meant exclusion. The method was immunoSEQ multiplex PCR; TCRdb's version includes in-frame clones alone and lacks a portion of them. The table shows 110,000 or so clones, with approximately 90% occurring only once. The chain carries TRBV6-5 and TRBJ1-2, with D unresolved. The sequencing used CD4+ or CD8+ T cells sorted from blood, collected in a trial of the OX40 agonist ivuxolimab. This clonotype originated in an adult with an advanced solid tumor such as melanoma, head and neck, liver or kidney cancer. The DNA of the CDR3 is TGTGCCACCACGCCCAGGAACTATGGCTACACCTTC. Protein: CATTPRNYGYTF.